This T cell receptor beta chain is from a study of T-cell memory formation after mild COVID-19. The table lists this clonotype with many counts. The CDR3 consists of 12 residues. V gave up 4 bases and J gave up 4 bases, with 8 bases separating them. The germline CDR1 and CDR2 sequences are LGHDT and YNNKEL (reference sequence). TCRdb re-analysed the 5' RACE reads in MiXCR, keeping a single row per CDR3 protein. The data hold 470,000 or so distinct CDR3 sequences, with about 19% observed a single time. The sample consisted of PBMCs or a T cell subset sorted from them (not recorded which). The rearrangement uses TRBV3-1 and TRBJ2-7; no clear D. This clonotype originated in an adult woman who had mild COVID-19 (a few samples of this study predate the infection). Cell type and time point are not known. CDR3 nucleotides: TGTGCCAGCAGCCGGACCCGATACGAGCAGTACTTC. It translates to CASSRTRYEQYF.